This TCR beta chain was retrieved from a study of OX40 agonist ivuxolimab in advanced cancers. Study-level background: Ivuxolimab was administered intravenously to patients at 0.01 to 10 mg/kg every 2 weeks. A mean age of about 59 years, range about 20 to 85, was recorded, and over 65% were male.

Notes on this clone: The antigen remains undetermined.

Study-level results: CD8+ T cells averaged more expanded clones than CD4+. Researchers did not establish what antigens the expanded peripheral T cells target.

Data came from immunoSEQ multiplex PCR; TCRdb stores just in-frame clones and leaves some out. The repertoire holds about 53,000 clones, about four fifths seen once, with roughly 2.5% in the top ten. Sequencing used CD4+ or CD8+ T cells sorted from blood, obtained in a trial of the OX40 agonist ivuxolimab. The TCR was taken from an adult with an advanced solid tumor such as melanoma, head and neck, liver or kidney cancer.

The DNA of the CDR3 is TGTGCCAGCAGCTTACGACGGGGGGAGAACACTGAAGCTTTCTTT. This gives the protein CASSLRRGENTEAFF. The J gene is TRBJ1-1, the V gene TRBV7-9; a weak D match, TRBD1 (5 bases). Trimming took off 2 bases at V and 1 base at J, with 11 bases between the two ends. This CDR3 spans 15 amino acids. The germline V gene has CDR1 SEHNR and CDR2 FQNEAQ (reference sequence).